These T cell receptor beta chains were read from a single sample in a study of T cell responses to AZD1222 COVID-19 vaccine. Measured with immunoSEQ multiplex PCR; TCRdb has only the in-frame clones, and not every one. The table has 100,000 or so clones, around 87% seen once; the top ten hold around 10%. The sequencing used peripheral blood, collected on day 0 of AZD1222 vaccination. The receptor set was obtained from an adult in good health. Both conserved end residues are part of each CDR3. A D gene is named only where the DNA matches it firmly. Some rows mark clone size as missing; the rest say once, few, many or name a class of expanded clone.

V: TRBV3-1/TRBV3-2
J: TRBJ2-7
D: TRBD2
size: many
DNA: TGTGCCAGCTCCATTGGGGGGGCCTACGAGCAGTACTTC
CDR3: CASSIGGAYEQYF

V: TRBV7-3
J: TRBJ2-3
D: -
size: -
DNA: TGTGCCAGCAGCCTCCGGGGCCTGAGCACAGATACGCAGTATTTT
CDR3: CASSLRGLSTDTQYF

V: TRBV24-1
J: TRBJ1-3
D: -
size: -
DNA: TGTGCCACCAGTGATAGGGGTCCGGCAGGCGGAAACACCATATATTTT
CDR3: CATSDRGPAGGNTIYF

V: TRBV5-1
J: TRBJ1-5
D: -
size: -
DNA: TGCGCCAGCAGCTTGTCCGGGGCAAGCAATCAGCCCCAGCATTTT
CDR3: CASSLSGASNQPQHF

V: TRBV6-2/TRBV6-3
J: TRBJ2-7
D: -
size: -
DNA: TGTGCCAGCAGCCTCCCTCTAGGGGTCTACGAGCAGTACTTC
CDR3: CASSLPLGVYEQYF

V: TRBV24-1
J: TRBJ1-4
D: TRBD1
size: few
DNA: TGTGCCACCAGTGACGGGACAGCTCCTAATGAAAAACTGTTTTTT
CDR3: CATSDGTAPNEKLFF

V: TRBV30
J: TRBJ1-5
D: -
size: -
DNA: TGTGCCTGGAGTGTAGGGGTGAATCAGCCCCAGCATTTT
CDR3: CAWSVGVNQPQHF

V: TRBV10-3
J: TRBJ1-4
D: -
size: -
DNA: TGTGCCACCGCTCTTGGCGGAGGTAATGAAAAACTGTTTTTT
CDR3: CATALGGGNEKLFF

V: TRBV29-1
J: TRBJ2-1
D: -
size: -
DNA: TGCAGCGTGCGGGGCTCCTACAATGAGCAGTTCTTC
CDR3: CSVRGSYNEQFF

V: TRBV5-1
J: TRBJ1-4
D: TRBD1
size: -
DNA: TGCGCCAGCAGCCTCGGGACAGGGTCAGTAACTAATGAAAAACTGTTTTTT
CDR3: CASSLGTGSVTNEKLFF

V: TRBV30
J: TRBJ2-7
D: -
size: -
DNA: TGTGCCTGGAGTCCCCGGTACAGGCAGAGGAGCTACGAGCAGTACTTC
CDR3: CAWSPRYRQRSYEQYF

V: TRBV7-9
J: TRBJ2-7
D: -
size: -
DNA: TGTGCCAGCAGCTCCCGCCTCCACGAGCAGTACTTC
CDR3: CASSSRLHEQYF

V: TRBV20-1
J: TRBJ2-1
D: -
size: -
DNA: TGCAGTGCTAGTCCGAGCGGATCCTACAATGAGCAGTTCTTC
CDR3: CSASPSGSYNEQFF

V: TRBV6-1
J: TRBJ2-3
D: -
size: -
DNA: TGTGCCAGCAGTGAGTTCAGCGTCGACGGGGATACGCAGTATTTT
CDR3: CASSEFSVDGDTQYF

V: TRBV5-5
J: TRBJ1-5
D: -
size: few
DNA: TGTGCCAGCAGCTTTGACACCTTCAATCAGCCCCAGCATTTT
CDR3: CASSFDTFNQPQHF

V: TRBV27
J: TRBJ2-3
D: TRBD1
size: -
DNA: TGTGCCAGCAGTTTCCGACAGGGGGCCGATACGCAGTATTTT
CDR3: CASSFRQGADTQYF

V: TRBV19
J: TRBJ2-3
D: -
size: -
DNA: TGTGCCAGCACTACGGGGCAGACAGATACGCAGTATTTT
CDR3: CASTTGQTDTQYF

V: TRBV29-1
J: TRBJ2-4
D: TRBD1
size: -
DNA: TGCAGCGCCAGGGGGACACTAGCCAAAAACATTCAGTACTTC
CDR3: CSARGTLAKNIQYF

V: TRBV3-1/TRBV3-2
J: TRBJ1-2
D: -
size: -
DNA: TGTGCCAGCAGCCACCTAGGAGGAAACTATGGCTACACCTTC
CDR3: CASSHLGGNYGYTF

V: TRBV4-3
J: TRBJ1-6
D: -
size: -
DNA: TGCGCCAGCAGCCAAGATTTGACTAATTCACCCCTCCACTTT
CDR3: CASSQDLTNSPLHF